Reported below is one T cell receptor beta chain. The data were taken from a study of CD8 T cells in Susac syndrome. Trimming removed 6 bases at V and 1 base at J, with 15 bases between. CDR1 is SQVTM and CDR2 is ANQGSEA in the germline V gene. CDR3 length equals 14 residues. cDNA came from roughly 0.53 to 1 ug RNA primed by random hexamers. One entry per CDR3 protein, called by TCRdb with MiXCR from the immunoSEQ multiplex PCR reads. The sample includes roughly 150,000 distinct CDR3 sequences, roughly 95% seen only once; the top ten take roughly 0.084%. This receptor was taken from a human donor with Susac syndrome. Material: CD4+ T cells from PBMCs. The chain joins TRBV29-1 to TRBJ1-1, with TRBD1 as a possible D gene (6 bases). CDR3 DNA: TGCAGCGTCTCACCCCGACAGGCGAACACTGAAGCTTTCTTT. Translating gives CSVSPRQANTEAFF.